This T cell receptor (beta chain) derives from a study of cytomegalovirus exposure and HLA in healthy donors. Across the study: In a previous analysis, 117 million unique TCR beta sequences were found from 150 million to 200 million T cells.

In regard to this clone: The antigen remains undetermined.

The primer mix had 60 Vbeta and 13 Jbeta primers. Generated by immunoSEQ multiplex PCR, the TCRdb table keeps only in-frame clones and is missing some. The data show some 110,000 clones, with about 78% seen just once and 1.3% held by the top ten. Study-level findings and limits: One variant, a missense change in DCLRE1C, was linked in a later analysis to TCR beta V- and J-gene trimming.

Germline CDR1 SGHTA, CDR2 FQGNSA. V shed 6 bases and J 6 bases; nucleotides not matched to a gene: 2. The CDR3 totals 13 residues. The rearrangement joins TRBV7-2 to TRBJ2-2, with 9 bases aligning to TRBD1. The sequence was obtained from a man in his thirties or forties in good health and CMV-seronegative. Sequenced input: PBMCs. The CDR3 spells CASRRTGAGELFF. CDR3 coding DNA: TGTGCCAGCAGGCGGACAGGGGCCGGGGAGCTGTTTTTT.